This record covers a single T cell receptor (beta chain). No cognate antigen has been identified for it. No clone much larger than this one lies a single base away; base qualities are absent. The same CDR3 can be traced to other DNA sequences in this sample. Using the deep immunoSEQ assay, TCR CDR3 regions were amplified from genomic DNA by multiplex PCR. Extracted genomic DNA from each cell subset was spread evenly across all wells of several immunoSEQ 96-well plates, with each plate serving as a replicate. For sorted subsets, roughly 200 ng of genomic DNA, equivalent to 25,000 to 35,000 T cell genomes, went into each replicate PCR. Purified libraries were measured with a Qubit 3.0 fluorometer, size-checked on a Bioanalyzer 2100, and measured again with the KAPA Library Quantification kit. A separate single-read 150-cycle Illumina NextSeq 550 flow cell was used to sequence each immunoSEQ 96-well plate. The study's own analysis went as follows. Because the immunoSEQ output held only junctional sequences and lacked quality scores, the filtering could not match the filtering applied to full-length reads. To assign V/J genes and CDR3, sequences were annotated against IMGT germline references using PyIR, a Python wrapper for IgBLAST v1.9. Reads with weak V/J assignments (E-value above 1e-6), missing CDR3, stop codons, out-of-frame junctions, or ambiguous translated residues were removed. V3J clonotypes were defined as sequences sharing an identical inferred V gene, J gene, and CDR3 amino acid sequence. Percentage overlap between repertoires was calculated by dividing the number of shared unique clonotypes by the size of the smaller repertoire. Repertoire richness was assessed with RTK rarefaction, the Chao1 estimator, and Recon v2.1 estimates of unobserved clonotypes. Generation probabilities were computed with OLGA for all TCRbeta clonotypes obtained by the gDNA method from a handful of donors. Here the immuneACCESS table is served through TCRdb, limited to in-frame sequences with V and J called. Missing clones are a known gap in these copies; in checked studies unresolved V genes cover under half, and the rest lacks a known reason. V and J calls plus clone size are reproduced from that table; the DNA served to infer D and trimming. Counted in this sample were approximately 2.1 million clones; more than 80% of them appeared once. 0.35% to 0.45% of the sample is held by the ten biggest clonotypes.

The germline V gene encodes CDR1 SGHNT and CDR2 YENEEA. V gives up 4 bases and J gives up 1 base, and the segment between their germline ends measures 3 bases. The CDR3 covers 12 residues, taking in both the cysteine and the phenylalanine. The retained sequence is limited to the CDR3, 36 bases, with the frame set at the first base. This entry is derived from a study of shared clonotypes between healthy human individuals (dated by TCRdb to 2018 to 2020). For the study in its entirety: The cohort included three men and a couple of women between 18 and 49 years of age. For each donor, CD4 naive and CD4 memory were each run on three plates, CD8 naive on two plates, and CD8 memory on one plate. To estimate repertoire size and how much clonotypes are shared between individuals, the study performed deep sequencing of blood TCR repertoires from about five healthy adults. Each donor's leukapheresis produced roughly between roughly 0.9 and 9 billion PBMCs. Libraries were prepared and TCR repertoires were sequenced by different laboratories using diverse techniques, in order to increase sequencing depth and limit assay-specific biases. Overall study outcomes, separate from this receptor: Pairwise subsampling led to the expectation that sequencing depth would affect the degree of clonotype sharing among donors. Larger estimated clonotype richness was generally found for naive subsets than for memory subsets. Sharing across a few donors was observed for about 5% of naive CD4, 3% to 4% of naive CD8, 2% to 2.5% of memory CD4, and about 0.4% of memory CD8 clonotypes. Incomplete sequencing was indicated by rarefaction of sorted-subset datasets, despite the large sequencing depth. Only blood was sampled, and tissue TCR repertoires likely differ from those in blood. The genetic and exposure-history diversity represented was limited by the small number of donors. Clonotypes shared by all four sorted-subset donors showed higher generation probabilities than non-shared clonotypes.

Donors were healthy HIV-negative adults with no recently reported acute infections or vaccinations. Every donor was a Caucasian adult living in Nashville, Tennessee, USA. CD4+ T cells were enriched through magnetic negative selection, after which naive cells were positively selected on CD45RA and the remaining negative fraction served as the memory subset. After blood collection by leukapheresis, PBMCs were isolated using Ficoll-Histopaque density gradient centrifugation and then cryopreserved in the vapor phase of liquid nitrogen. Purity and quantity of every magnetically sorted T cell population were checked by analytical flow cytometry. Each sorted fraction had its genomic DNA isolated and then quantified by UV absorbance on a Nanodrop 2000c.

This clonotype originated in a man between 18 and 35 years old in good health. Some clones in this sample may be carry-over from other donors' samples. The sample consisted of naive CD4+ T cells from PBMCs. The cell subset or site label corresponds to: CD45RA+ positively selected. The rearrangement combines TRBV11-3 with TRBJ2-3, with no reliable assignment of the D segment. Here is the DNA: TGTGCCAGCAGCTCGGGCACAGATACGCAGTATTTT. This is translated as CASSSGTDTQYF.